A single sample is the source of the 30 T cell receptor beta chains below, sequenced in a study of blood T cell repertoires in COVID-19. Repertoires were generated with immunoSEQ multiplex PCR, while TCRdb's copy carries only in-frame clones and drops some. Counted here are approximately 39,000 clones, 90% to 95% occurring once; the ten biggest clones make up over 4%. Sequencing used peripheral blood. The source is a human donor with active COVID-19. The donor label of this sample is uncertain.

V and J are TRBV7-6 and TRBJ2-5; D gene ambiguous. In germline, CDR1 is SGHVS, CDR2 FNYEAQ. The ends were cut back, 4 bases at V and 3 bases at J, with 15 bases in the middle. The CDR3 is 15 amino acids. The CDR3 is CASSWAARPKETQYF. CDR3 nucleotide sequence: TGTGCCAGCAGCTGGGCAGCCAGGCCCAAAGAGACCCAGTACTTC.

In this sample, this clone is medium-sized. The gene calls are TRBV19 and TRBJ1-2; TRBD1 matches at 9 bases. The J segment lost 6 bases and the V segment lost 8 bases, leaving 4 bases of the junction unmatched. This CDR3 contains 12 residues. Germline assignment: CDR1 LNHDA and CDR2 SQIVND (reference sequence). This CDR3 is CASVTGGNGYTF. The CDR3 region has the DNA TGTGCCAGTGTAACAGGGGGCAATGGCTACACCTTC.

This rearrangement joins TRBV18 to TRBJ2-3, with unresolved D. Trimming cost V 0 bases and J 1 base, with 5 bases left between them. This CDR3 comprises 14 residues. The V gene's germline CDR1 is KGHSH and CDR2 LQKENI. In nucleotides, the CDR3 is TGTGCCAGCTCACCACCGGCAGGCACAGATACGCAGTATTTT. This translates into CASSPPAGTDTQYF.

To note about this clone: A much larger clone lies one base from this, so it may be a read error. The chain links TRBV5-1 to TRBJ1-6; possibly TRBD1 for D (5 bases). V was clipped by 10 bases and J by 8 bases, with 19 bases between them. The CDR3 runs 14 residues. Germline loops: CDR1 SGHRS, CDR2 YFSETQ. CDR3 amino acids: CALSRGGRDSPLHF. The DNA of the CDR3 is TGCGCCCTCTCGCGGGGGGGGAGGGATTCACCCCTCCACTTT.

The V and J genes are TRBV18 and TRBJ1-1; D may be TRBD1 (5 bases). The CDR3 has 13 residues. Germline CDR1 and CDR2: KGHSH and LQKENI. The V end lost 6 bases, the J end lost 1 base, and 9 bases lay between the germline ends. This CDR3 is CASSPQGNTEAFF. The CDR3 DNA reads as TGTGCCAGCTCCCCTCAGGGGAACACTGAAGCTTTCTTT.

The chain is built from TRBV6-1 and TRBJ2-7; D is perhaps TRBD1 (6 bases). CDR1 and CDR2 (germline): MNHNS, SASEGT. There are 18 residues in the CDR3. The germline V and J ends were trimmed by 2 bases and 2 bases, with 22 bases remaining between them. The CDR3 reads CASSENGRSYREPYEQYF. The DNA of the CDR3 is TGTGCCAGCAGTGAAAATGGTCGTAGCTACAGGGAGCCCTACGAGCAGTACTTC.

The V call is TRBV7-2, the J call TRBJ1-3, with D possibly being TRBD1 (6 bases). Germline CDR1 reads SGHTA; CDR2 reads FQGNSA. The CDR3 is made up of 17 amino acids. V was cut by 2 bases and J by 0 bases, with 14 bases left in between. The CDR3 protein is CASSLIRGRNSGNTIYF. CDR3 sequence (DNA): TGTGCCAGCAGCTTAATCAGGGGCCGCAACTCTGGAAACACCATATATTTT.

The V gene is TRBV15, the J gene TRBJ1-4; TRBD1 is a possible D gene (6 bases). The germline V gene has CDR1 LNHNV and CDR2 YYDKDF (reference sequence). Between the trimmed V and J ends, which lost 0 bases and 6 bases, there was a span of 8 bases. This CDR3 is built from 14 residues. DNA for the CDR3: TGTGCCACCAGCAGAGAAGGGGGGGATGAAAAACTGTTTTTT. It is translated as CATSREGGDEKLFF.

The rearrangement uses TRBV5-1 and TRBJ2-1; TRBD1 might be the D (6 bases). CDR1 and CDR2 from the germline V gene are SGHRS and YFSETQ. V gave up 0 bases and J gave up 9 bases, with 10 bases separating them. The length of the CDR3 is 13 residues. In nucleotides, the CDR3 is TGCGCCAGCAGCTTGGTACAGGGCGGTGAGCAGTTCTTC. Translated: CASSLVQGGEQFF.

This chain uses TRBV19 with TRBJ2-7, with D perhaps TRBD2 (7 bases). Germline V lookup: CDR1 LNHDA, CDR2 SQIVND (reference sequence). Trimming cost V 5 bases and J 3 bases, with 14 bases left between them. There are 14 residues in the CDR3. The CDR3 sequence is CASSENREGYEQYF. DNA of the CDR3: TGTGCCAGTAGTGAAAACAGGGAGGGCTACGAGCAGTACTTC.

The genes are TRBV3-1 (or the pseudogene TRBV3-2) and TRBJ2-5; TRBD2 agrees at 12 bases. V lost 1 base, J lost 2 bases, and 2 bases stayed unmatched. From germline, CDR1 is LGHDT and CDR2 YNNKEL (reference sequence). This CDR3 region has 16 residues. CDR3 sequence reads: CASSQGLAGVQETQYF. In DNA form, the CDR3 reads TGTGCCAGCAGCCAAGGACTAGCGGGGGTTCAAGAGACCCAGTACTTC.

The DNA of the CDR3 is TGTGCCAGCAGTGGGCCTCTAGCGAACACCGGGGAGCTGTTTTTT. Amino acid sequence: CASSGPLANTGELFF. The chain recombines TRBV2 with TRBJ2-2, with D unclear. Germline lookup yields CDR1 SNHLY and CDR2 FYNNEI. There are 15 residues in the CDR3. V lost 4 bases and J 0 bases, leaving 9 bases between the germline ends. Full variable domain (outside the CDR3, taken from reference TRBV2 and TRBJ2-2): EPEVTQTPSHQVTQMGQEVILRCVPISNHLYFYWYRQILGQKVEFLVSFYNNEISEKSEIFDDQFSVERPDGSNFTLKIRSTKLEDSAMYFCASSGPLANTGELFFGEGSRLTVL.

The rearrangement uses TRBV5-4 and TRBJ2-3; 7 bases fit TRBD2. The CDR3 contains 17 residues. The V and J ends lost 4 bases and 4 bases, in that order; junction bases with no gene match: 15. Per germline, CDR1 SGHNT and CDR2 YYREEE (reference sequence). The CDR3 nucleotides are TGTGCCAGCAGCCCGTACGTGGCGGGAGTTAGGGCAGATACGCAGTATTTT. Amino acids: CASSPYVAGVRADTQYF.

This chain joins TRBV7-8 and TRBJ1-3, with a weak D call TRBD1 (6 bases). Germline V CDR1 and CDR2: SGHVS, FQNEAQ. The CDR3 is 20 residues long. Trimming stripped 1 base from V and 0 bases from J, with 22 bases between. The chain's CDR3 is CASSLVGRAGADYSGNTIYF. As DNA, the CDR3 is TGTGCCAGCAGCTTAGTGGGGAGGGCGGGGGCAGACTACTCTGGAAACACCATATATTTT.

The DNA of the CDR3 is TGCAGCGCCGGGACAGGGATGTCCGCGGGCGAGACCCAGTACTTC. Its translation: CSAGTGMSAGETQYF. The rearrangement joins TRBV29-1 to TRBJ2-5, with TRBD1 identical over 9 bases. From germline, CDR1 is SQVTM and CDR2 ANQGSEA. The V gene end was trimmed by 7 bases and the J gene end by 5 bases; junction bases not matched to a gene: 14. The CDR3 covers 15 residues.

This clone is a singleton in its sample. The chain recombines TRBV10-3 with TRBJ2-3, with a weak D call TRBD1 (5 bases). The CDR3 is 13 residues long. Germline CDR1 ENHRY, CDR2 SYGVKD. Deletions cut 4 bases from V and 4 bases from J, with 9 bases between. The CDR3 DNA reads TGTGCCATCAGTGGGGGCAGGGCAGATACGCAGTATTTT. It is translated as CAISGGRADTQYF.

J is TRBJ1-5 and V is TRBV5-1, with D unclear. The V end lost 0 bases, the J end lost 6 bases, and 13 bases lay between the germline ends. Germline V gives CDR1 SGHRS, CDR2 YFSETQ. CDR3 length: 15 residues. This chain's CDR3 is CASSLDPGMSQPQHF. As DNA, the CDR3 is TGCGCCAGCAGCTTGGATCCAGGAATGTCTCAGCCCCAGCATTTT.

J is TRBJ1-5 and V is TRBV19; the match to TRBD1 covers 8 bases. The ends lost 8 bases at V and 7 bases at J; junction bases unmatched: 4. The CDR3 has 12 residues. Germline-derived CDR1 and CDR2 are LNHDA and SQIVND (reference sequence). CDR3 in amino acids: CASDRGGQPQHF. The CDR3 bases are TGTGCCAGTGACAGGGGAGGGCAGCCCCAGCATTTT. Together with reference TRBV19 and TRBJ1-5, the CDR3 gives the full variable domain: DGGITQSPKYLFRKEGQNVTLSCEQNLNHDAMYWYRQDPGQGLRLIYYSQIVNDFQKGDIAEGYSVSREKKESFPLTVTSAQKNPTAFYLCASDRGGQPQHFGDGTRLSIL.

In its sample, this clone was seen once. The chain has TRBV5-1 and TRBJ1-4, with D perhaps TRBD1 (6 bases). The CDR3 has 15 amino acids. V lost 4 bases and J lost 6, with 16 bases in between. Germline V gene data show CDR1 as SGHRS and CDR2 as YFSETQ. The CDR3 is CASSLSQGLDEKLFF. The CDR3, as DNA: TGCGCCAGCAGCCTTTCCCAGGGGCTTGATGAAAAACTGTTTTTT.

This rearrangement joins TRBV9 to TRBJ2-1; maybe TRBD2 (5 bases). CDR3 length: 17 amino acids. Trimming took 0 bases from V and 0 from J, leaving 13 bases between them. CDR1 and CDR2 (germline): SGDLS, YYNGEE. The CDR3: CASSVEGGLSSYNEQFF. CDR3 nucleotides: TGTGCCAGCAGCGTAGAAGGCGGGCTGAGCTCCTACAATGAGCAGTTCTTC.

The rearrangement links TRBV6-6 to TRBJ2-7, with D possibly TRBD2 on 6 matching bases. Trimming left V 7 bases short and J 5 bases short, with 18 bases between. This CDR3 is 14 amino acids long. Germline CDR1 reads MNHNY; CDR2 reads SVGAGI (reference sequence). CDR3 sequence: CASTRGGVLDEQYF. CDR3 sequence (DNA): TGTGCCAGCACCCGAGGCGGGGTTCTCGACGAGCAGTACTTC.

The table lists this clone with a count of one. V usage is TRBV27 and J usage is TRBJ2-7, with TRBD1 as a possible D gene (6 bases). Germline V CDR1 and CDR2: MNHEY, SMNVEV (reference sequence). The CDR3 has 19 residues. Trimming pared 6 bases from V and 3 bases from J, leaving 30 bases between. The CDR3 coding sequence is TGTGCCAGCAGCATTATTGGACAGCTAAAGGGTTCCGGAATCTACGAGCAGTACTTC. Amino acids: CASSIIGQLKGSGIYEQYF.

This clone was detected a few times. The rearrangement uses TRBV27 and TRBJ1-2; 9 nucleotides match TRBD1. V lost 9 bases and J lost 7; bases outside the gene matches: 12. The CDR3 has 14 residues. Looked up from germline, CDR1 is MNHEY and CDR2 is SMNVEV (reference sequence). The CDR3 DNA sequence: TGTGCCAGTTCGGGAGGGGACAGGGATTCTGGCTACACCTTC. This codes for CASSGGDRDSGYTF.

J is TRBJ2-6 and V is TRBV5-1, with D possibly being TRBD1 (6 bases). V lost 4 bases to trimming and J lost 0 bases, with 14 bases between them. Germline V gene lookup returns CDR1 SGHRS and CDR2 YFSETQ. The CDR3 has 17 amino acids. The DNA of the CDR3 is TGCGCCAGCAGCCCGGGACACCAGAGCTCTGGGGCCAACGTCCTGACTTTC. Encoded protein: CASSPGHQSSGANVLTF.

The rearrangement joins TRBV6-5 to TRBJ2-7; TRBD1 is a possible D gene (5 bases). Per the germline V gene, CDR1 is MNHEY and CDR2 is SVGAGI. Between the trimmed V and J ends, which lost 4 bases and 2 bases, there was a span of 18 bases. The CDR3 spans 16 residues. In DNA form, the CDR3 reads TGTGCCAGCAGTTCCTCTACAGGAATTAACACCTACGAGCAGTACTTC. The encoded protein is CASSSSTGINTYEQYF.

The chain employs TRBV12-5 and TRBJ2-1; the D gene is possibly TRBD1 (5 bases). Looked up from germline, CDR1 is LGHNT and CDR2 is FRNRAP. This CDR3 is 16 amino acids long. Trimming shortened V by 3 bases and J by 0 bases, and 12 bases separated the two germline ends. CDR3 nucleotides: TGTGCTAGTGGTTTCCGACGGACAAGCTCCTACAATGAGCAGTTCTTC. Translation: CASGFRRTSSYNEQFF.

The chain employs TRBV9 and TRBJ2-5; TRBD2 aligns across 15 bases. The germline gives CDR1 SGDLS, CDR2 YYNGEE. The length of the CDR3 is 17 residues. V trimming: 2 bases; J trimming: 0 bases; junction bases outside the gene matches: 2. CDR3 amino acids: CASSVGTSGGYQETQYF. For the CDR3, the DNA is TGTGCCAGCAGCGTCGGGACTAGCGGGGGGTACCAAGAGACCCAGTACTTC.

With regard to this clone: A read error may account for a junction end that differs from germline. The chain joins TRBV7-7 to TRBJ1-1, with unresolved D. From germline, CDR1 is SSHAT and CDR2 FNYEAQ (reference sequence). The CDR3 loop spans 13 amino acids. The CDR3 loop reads CASSLFMNTEAFF. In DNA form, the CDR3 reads TGTGCTAGCAGCTTATTTATGAACACTGAAGCTTTCTTT.

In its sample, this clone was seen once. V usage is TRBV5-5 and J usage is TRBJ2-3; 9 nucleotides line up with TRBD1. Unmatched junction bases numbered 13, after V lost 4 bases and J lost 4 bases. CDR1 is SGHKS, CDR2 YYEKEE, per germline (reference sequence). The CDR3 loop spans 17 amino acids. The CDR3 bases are TGTGCCAGCAGCGTGGGCTCGGGGACAGGGTATGCAGATACGCAGTATTTT. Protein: CASSVGSGTGYADTQYF.

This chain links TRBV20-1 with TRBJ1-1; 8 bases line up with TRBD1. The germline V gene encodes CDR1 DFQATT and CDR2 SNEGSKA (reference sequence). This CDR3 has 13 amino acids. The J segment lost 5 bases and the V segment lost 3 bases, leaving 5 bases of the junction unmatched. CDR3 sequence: CSASRQGLTEAFF. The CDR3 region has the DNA TGCAGTGCTAGTAGACAGGGGCTGACTGAAGCTTTCTTT.